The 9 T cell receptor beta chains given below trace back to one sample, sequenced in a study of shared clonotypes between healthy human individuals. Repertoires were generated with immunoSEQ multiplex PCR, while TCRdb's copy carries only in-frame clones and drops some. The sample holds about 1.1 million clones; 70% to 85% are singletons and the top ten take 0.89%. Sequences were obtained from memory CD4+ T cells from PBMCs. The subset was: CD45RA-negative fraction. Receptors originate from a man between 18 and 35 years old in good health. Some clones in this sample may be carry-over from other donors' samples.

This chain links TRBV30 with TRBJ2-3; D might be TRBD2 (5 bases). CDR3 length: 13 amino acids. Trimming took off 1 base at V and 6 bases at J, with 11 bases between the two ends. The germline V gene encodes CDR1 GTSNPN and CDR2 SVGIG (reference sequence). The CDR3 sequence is CAWSGRTGDTQYF. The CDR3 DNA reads TGTGCCTGGAGTGGAAGGACGGGGGATACGCAGTATTTT.

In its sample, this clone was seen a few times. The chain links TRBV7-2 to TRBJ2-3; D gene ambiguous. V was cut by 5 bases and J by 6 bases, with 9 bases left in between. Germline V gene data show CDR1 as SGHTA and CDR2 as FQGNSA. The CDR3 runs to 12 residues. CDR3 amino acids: CASSPLRDTQYF. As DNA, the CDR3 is TGTGCCAGCAGCCCCCTAAGGGATACGCAGTATTTT.

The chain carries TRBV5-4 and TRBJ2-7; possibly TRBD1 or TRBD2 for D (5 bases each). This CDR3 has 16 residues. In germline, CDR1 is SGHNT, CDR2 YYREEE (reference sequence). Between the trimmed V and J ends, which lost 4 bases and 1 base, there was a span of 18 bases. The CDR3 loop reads CASSRDRDASSYEQYF. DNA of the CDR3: TGTGCCAGCAGCCGGGACCGGGACGCTTCATCCTACGAGCAGTACTTC.

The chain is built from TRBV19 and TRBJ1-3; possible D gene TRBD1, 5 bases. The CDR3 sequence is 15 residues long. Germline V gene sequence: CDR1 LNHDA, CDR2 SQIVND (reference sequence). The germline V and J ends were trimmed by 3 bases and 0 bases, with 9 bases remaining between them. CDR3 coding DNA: TGTGCCAGTAGTATTGACAGATACTCTGGAAACACCATATATTTT. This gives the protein CASSIDRYSGNTIYF.

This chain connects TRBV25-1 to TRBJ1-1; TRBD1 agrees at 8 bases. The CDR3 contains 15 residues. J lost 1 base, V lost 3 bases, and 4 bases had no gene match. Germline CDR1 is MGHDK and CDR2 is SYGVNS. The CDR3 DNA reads TGTGCCAGCAGTGATCCAGGGGGCACGAACACTGAAGCTTTCTTT. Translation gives CASSDPGGTNTEAFF.

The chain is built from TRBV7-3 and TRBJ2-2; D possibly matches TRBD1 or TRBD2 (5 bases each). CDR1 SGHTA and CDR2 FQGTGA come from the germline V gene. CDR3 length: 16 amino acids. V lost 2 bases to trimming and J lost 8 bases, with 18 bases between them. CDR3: CASSLVRAGGTGELFF. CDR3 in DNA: TGTGCCAGCAGCTTAGTCAGGGCCGGAGGTACTGGGGAGCTGTTTTTT.

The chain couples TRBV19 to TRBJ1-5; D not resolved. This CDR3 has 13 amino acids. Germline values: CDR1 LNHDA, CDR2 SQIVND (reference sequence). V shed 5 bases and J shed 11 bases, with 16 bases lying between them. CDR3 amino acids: CASSLQSSQTQHF. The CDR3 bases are TGTGCCAGTAGTTTACAGAGCTCCCAGACCCAGCATTTT.

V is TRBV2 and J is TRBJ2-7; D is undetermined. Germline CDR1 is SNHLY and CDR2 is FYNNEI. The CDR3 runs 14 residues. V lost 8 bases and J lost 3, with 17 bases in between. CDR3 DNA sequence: TGTGCCAGCGGCAGCCGGAGAGCCGACTACGAGCAGTACTTC. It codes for CASGSRRADYEQYF.

CDR3 DNA: TGTGCCAGCAGACAGCTAGCGGGTTACACAGATACGCAGTATTTT. The encoded protein is CASRQLAGYTDTQYF. This rearrangement joins TRBV28 to TRBJ2-3; TRBD2 matches at 8 bases. This CDR3 has 15 residues. Per germline, CDR1 MDHEN and CDR2 SYDVKM. Trimming took 6 bases from V and 2 from J; bases not matched to a gene: 7.